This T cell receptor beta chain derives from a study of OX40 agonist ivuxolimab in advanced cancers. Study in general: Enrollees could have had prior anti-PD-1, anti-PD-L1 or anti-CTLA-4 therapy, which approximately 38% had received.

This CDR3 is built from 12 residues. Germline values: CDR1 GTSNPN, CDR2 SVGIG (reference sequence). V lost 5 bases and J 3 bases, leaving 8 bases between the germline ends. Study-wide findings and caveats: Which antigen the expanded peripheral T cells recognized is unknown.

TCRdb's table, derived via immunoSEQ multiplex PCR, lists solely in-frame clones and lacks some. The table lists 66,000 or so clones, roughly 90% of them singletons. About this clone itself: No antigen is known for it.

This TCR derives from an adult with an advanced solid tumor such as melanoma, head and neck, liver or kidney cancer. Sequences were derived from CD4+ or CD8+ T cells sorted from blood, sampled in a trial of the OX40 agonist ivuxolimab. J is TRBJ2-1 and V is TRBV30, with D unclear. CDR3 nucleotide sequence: TGTGCCTGGGACAAGAACTACAATGAGCAGTTCTTC. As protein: CAWDKNYNEQFF.